Listed below are T cell receptor beta chains from one sample, sequenced in a study of cytomegalovirus exposure and HLA in healthy donors. The assay was immunoSEQ multiplex PCR, and TCRdb's table has in-frame clones only and misses some. The table lists 150,000 to 200,000 clones, approximately 70% of them singletons, with 7.1% in the top ten. The sequencing input was PBMCs. Receptor source: a man in his forties or fifties in good health and CMV-seropositive. CDR3s include the opening cysteine and the closing phenylalanine or tryptophan. A D gene is named only where the DNA matches it firmly. Expanded clones get a size class; other rows say once, few or many, or leave the size out.

v_gene: TRBV19; d_gene: TRBD2; abundance: -; CDR3aa: CASSKAGLGSSYNEQFF
v_gene: TRBV5-5; d_gene: -; abundance: -; CDR3aa: CASNLHPGVGREEKLFF
v_gene: TRBV5-4; d_gene: -; abundance: -; CDR3aa: CASSLQASSYNEQFF
v_gene: TRBV5-8; d_gene: -; abundance: -; CDR3aa: CASSLSFGGPYEQYF
v_gene: TRBV4-1; d_gene: -; abundance: -; CDR3aa: CASSQGGEQYRAKNIQYF
v_gene: TRBV30; d_gene: -; abundance: -; CDR3aa: CAWSSTGRETQYF
v_gene: TRBV4-2; d_gene: -; abundance: -; CDR3aa: CASSTSSFRVLHEKLFF
v_gene: TRBV6-5; d_gene: -; abundance: -; CDR3aa: CASSWRAGEKLFF
v_gene: TRBV5-8; d_gene: -; abundance: -; CDR3aa: CASSLRNRVTEAFF
v_gene: TRBV9; d_gene: TRBD2; abundance: -; CDR3aa: CASSVGRGAREQYF
v_gene: TRBV27; d_gene: -; abundance: -; CDR3aa: CASSLVQFSTDTQYF
v_gene: TRBV2; d_gene: TRBD2; abundance: -; CDR3aa: CASSESSGGADTQYF
v_gene: TRBV6-1; d_gene: TRBD1; abundance: -; CDR3aa: CASSYDRGDEKLFF
v_gene: TRBV7-2; d_gene: -; abundance: -; CDR3aa: CASSRPDRPPRGVLTF
v_gene: TRBV2; d_gene: TRBD2; abundance: once; CDR3aa: CASSEGPAGGPNEQFF
v_gene: TRBV4-3; d_gene: TRBD2; abundance: -; CDR3aa: CASSQASGGVSTDTQYF
v_gene: TRBV10-3; d_gene: -; abundance: -; CDR3aa: CAISESGDGVYEQYF
v_gene: TRBV5-4; d_gene: TRBD2; abundance: -; CDR3aa: CASSLVGWGGGAPQETQYF
v_gene: TRBV30; d_gene: -; abundance: -; CDR3aa: CAWRAIGRQEGGYTF
v_gene: TRBV5-1; d_gene: -; abundance: -; CDR3aa: CASSLAGVGGYTF
v_gene: TRBV6-5; d_gene: -; abundance: few; CDR3aa: CASSYVGSGVRKTQYF
v_gene: TRBV5-1; d_gene: -; abundance: few; CDR3aa: CASSRAGGMADTQYF
v_gene: TRBV5-5; d_gene: -; abundance: -; CDR3aa: CASSPGAGELFF
v_gene: TRBV5-6; d_gene: TRBD2; abundance: -; CDR3aa: CASSLGTSLNTDTQYF
v_gene: TRBV2; d_gene: -; abundance: -; CDR3aa: CASSEGTHNYGYTF
v_gene: TRBV23-1; d_gene: TRBD1; abundance: -; CDR3aa: CASSQSAGGIEAFF
v_gene: TRBV7-2; d_gene: -; abundance: -; CDR3aa: CASSPHPGVGTDTQYF
v_gene: TRBV2; d_gene: TRBD2; abundance: -; CDR3aa: CASRTSGGAKEQYF
v_gene: TRBV9; d_gene: TRBD1; abundance: -; CDR3aa: CASSVPRGPVGQSGANVLAF